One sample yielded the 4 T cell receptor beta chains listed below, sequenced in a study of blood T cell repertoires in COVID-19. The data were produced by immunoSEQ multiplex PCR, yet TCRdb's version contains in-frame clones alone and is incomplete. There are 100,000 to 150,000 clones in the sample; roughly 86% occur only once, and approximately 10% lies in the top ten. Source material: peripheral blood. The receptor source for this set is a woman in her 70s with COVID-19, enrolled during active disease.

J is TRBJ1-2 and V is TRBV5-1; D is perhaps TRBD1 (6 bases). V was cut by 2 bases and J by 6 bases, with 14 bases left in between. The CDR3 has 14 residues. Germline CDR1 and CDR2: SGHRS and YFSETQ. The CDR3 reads CASSFNAGADGYTF. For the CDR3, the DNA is TGCGCCAGCAGCTTCAACGCAGGGGCGGATGGCTACACCTTC.

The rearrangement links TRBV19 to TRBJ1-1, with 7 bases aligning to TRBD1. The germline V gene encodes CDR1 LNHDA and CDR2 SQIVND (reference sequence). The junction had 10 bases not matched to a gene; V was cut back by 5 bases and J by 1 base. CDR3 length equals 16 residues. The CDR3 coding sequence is TGTGCCAGTAGTCCGGCGCGGGCAGGGGGGAACACTGAAGCTTTCTTT. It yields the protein CASSPARAGGNTEAFF.

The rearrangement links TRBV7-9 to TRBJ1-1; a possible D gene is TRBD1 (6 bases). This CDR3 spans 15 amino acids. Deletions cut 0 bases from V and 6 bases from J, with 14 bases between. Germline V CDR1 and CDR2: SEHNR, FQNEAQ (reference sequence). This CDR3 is CASSLASGRGAEAFF. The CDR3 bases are TGTGCCAGCAGCTTAGCTAGTGGCAGGGGCGCTGAAGCTTTCTTT.

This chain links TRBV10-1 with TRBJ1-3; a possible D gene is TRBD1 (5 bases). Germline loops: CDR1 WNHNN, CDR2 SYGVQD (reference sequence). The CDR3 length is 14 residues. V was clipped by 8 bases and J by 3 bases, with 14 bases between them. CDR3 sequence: CASPEMGLGNTIYF. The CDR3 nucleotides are TGCGCCAGCCCAGAAATGGGGCTTGGAAACACCATATATTTT.